This T cell receptor beta chain was captured in a study of blood T cell repertoires in COVID-19 (dated by TCRdb to about 2020). In the study overall: The collaborator samples originated in the United States, Italy and Spain and spanned the acute and convalescent phases of COVID-19. The prospective study material was composed of cDNA or gDNA derived from T cells, B-cell-depleted T cells, or PBMCs. Subjects who had been exposed to COVID-19, were actively infected with it, or had recovered from it provided the deeply sampled blood TCRbeta repertoires that made up the dataset. The repertoires were made available in a free public database intended to serve as a resource for research on the immune response to SARS-CoV-2. The samples were drawn from two sources: the first 160 participants of the ongoing ImmuneRACE study, and 1,254 subjects contributed by 6 global collaborators. Nearly every sample came with metadata listing a de-identified subject ID, COVID-19 status, age in years and sex. Where HLA class I and class II types were available, the types were taken from metadata supplied by the sample provider, not from assay-based typing. Points the paper makes about the study in general: Clinical and demographic metadata were provided uncurated, with the amount varying by source and participant.

As regards this clone: Its target antigen remains unknown. The record has no base qualities; no much larger clone is one base away.

Trimming leaves V shorter by 7 bases and J shorter by 1 base, with the junction holding 5 bases beyond the gene matches. The germline V gene gives CDR1 as SQVTM and CDR2 as ANQGSEA. The CDR3 contains 14 residues, cysteine and phenylalanine counted. Just CDR3 DNA is preserved here, 42 bases in frame from base 1. Whole blood was collected in K2EDTA tubes by collaborating institutions according to the institutions' own protocols. For TCRbeta analysis, collaborators shipped samples as frozen whole blood, isolated PBMCs, or DNA extracted from either of those sample types. TCRbeta CDR3 regions were amplified from genomic DNA by means of the immunoSEQ Assay, a bias-controlled multiplex PCR. As for the authors' bioinformatics: Nucleated cell counts per sample were estimated from amplification of reference gene primers within the assay. To quantify the absolute abundance of each unique TCRbeta CDR3 rearrangement, sequence reads were collapsed and filtered. Productive Simpson clonality was computed per sample as the square root of Simpson's diversity index over productive rearrangements. This is the immuneACCESS table as TCRdb keeps it, with only in-frame sequences that have V and J called. A part of the clones is gone; compared with another copy, unresolved V genes explain less than half, and the rest is unexplained. D and trimming come from the DNA, and the V and J calls and clone size come from that table. A total of 200,000 to 250,000 clones appear in this sample, about 90% of them only once. 1.5% of the sample lies in the top ten.

The specimen was peripheral blood. The clonotype was recovered from a young man with active or convalescent COVID-19. Rearrangement joined TRBV29-1 to TRBJ2-3; TRBD1 aligns with 10 central bases. The DNA sequence reads TGCAGCGGGGGACAGGGGTGGGGCACAGATACGCAGTATTTT. This is translated as CSGGQGWGTDTQYF.